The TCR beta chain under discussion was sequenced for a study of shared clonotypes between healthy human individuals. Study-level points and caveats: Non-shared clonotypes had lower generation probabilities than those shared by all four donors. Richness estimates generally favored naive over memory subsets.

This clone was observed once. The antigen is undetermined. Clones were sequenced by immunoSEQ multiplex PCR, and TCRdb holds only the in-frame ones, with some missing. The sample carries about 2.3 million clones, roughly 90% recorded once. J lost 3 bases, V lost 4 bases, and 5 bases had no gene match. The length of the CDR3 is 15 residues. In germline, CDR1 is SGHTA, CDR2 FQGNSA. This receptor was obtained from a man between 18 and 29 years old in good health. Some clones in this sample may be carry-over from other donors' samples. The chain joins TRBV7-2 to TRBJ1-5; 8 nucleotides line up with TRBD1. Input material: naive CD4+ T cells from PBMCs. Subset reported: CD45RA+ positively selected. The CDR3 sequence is CASSYDRGANQPQHF. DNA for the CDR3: TGTGCCAGCAGCTACGACAGGGGTGCCAATCAGCCCCAGCATTTT.